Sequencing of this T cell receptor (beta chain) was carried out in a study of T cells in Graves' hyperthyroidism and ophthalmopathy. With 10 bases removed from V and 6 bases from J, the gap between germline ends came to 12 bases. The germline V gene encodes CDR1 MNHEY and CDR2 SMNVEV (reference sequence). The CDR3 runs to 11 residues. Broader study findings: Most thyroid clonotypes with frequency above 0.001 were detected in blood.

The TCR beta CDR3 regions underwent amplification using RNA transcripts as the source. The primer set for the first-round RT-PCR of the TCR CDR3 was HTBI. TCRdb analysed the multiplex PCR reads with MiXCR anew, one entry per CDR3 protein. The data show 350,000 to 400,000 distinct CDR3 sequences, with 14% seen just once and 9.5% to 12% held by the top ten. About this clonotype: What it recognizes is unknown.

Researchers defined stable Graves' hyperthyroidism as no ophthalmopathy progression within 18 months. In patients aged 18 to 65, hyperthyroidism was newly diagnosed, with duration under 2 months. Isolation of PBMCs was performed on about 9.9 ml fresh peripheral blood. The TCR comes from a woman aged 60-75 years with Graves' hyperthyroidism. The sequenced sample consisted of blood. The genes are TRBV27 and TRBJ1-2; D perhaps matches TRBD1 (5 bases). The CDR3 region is CATGRGDGYTF. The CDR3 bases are TGTGCCACGGGGCGGGGGGATGGCTACACCTTC.